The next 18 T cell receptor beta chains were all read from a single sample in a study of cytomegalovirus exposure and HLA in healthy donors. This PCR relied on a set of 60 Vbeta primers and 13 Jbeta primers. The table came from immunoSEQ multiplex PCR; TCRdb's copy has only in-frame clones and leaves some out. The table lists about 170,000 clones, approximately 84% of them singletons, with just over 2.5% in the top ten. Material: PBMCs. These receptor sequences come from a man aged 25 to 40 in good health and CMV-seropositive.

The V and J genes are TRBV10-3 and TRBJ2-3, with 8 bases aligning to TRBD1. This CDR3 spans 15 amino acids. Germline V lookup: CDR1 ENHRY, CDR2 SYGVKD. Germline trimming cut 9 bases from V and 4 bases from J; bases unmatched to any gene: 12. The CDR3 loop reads CAIGIGQGGPDTQYF. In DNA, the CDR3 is TGTGCCATAGGGATAGGACAGGGTGGTCCAGATACGCAGTATTTT.

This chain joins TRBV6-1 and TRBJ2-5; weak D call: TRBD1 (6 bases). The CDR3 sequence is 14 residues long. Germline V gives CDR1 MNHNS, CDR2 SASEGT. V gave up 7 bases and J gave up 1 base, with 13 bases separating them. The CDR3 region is CASTRDRTQETQYF. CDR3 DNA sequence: TGTGCCAGCACTAGAGACAGGACCCAAGAGACCCAGTACTTC.

DNA for the CDR3: TGTGCCAGCAGCTTAGGGGCGACAGGGAACACTGAAGCTTTCTTT. It is translated as CASSLGATGNTEAFF. The J gene is TRBJ1-1, the V gene TRBV11-3, with D maybe TRBD1 (6 bases). Trimming cost V 1 base and J 1 base, with 10 bases left between them. This CDR3 has 15 residues. Looked up from germline, CDR1 is SGHNT and CDR2 is YENEEA.

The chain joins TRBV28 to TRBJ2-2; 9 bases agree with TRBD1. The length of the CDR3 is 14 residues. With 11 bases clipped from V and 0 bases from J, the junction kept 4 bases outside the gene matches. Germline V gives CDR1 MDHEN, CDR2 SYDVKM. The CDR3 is CAGGQGPNTGELFF. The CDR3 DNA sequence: TGTGCCGGTGGACAGGGGCCGAACACCGGGGAGCTGTTTTTT. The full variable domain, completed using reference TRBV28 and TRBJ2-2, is DVKVTQSSRYLVKRTGEKVFLECVQDMDHENMFWYRQDPGLGLRLIYFSYDVKMKEKGDIPEGYSVSREKKERFSLILESASTNQTSMYLCAGGQGPNTGELFFGEGSRLTVL.

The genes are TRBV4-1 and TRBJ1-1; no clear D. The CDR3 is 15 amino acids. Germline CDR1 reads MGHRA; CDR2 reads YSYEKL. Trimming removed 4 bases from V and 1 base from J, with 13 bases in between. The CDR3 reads CASSRLLGENTEAFF. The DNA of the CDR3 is TGCGCCAGCAGCCGCCTGCTCGGAGAGAACACTGAAGCTTTCTTT.

Here the CDR3 DNA reads TGTGCCAGCTCACCTGTACAGAGTGCAACTAATGAAAAACTGTTTTTT. Its translation is CASSPVQSATNEKLFF. V and J are TRBV18 and TRBJ1-4; no reliable D call. The CDR3 totals 16 residues. Germline V gene sequence: CDR1 KGHSH, CDR2 LQKENI. Trimming took off 3 bases at V and 0 bases at J, with 11 bases between the two ends.

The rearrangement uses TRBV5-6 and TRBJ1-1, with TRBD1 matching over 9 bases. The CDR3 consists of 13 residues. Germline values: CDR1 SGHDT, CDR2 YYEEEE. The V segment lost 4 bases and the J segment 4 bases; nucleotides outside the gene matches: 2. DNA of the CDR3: TGTGCCAGCAGCGAGACAGGGGGCACTGAAGCTTTCTTT. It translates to CASSETGGTEAFF. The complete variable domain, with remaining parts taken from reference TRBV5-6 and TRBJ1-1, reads DAGVTQSPTHLIKTRGQQVTLRCSPKSGHDTVSWYQQALGQGPQFIFQYYEEEERQRGNFPDRFSGHQFPNYSSELNVNALLLGDSALYLCASSETGGTEAFFGQGTRLTVV.

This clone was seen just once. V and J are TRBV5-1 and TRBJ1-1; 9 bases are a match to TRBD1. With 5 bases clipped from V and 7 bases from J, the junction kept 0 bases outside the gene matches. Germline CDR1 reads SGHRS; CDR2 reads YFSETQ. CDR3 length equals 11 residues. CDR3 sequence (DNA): TGCGCCAGCAGGGACAGGGGTGAAGCTTTCTTT. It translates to CASRDRGEAFF.

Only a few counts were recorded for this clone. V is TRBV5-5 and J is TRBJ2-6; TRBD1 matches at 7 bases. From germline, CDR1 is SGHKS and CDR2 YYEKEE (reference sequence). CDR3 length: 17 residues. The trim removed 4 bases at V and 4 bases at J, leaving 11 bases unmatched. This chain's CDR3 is CASSNRDSLKGANVLTF. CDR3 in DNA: TGTGCCAGCAGCAACCGGGACAGCCTAAAAGGGGCCAACGTCCTGACTTTC.

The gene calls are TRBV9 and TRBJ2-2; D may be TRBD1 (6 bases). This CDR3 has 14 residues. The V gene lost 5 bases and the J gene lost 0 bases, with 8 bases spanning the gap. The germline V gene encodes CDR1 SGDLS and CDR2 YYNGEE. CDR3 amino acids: CASSGQTNTGELFF. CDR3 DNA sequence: TGTGCCAGCAGTGGACAGACGAACACCGGGGAGCTGTTTTTT.

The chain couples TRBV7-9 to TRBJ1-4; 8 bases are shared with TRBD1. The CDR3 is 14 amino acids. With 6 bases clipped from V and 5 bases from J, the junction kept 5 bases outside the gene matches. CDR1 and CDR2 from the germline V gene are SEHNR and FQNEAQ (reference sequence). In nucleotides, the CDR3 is TGTGCCAGCAGACCGGGACAGGAGAATGAAAAACTGTTTTTT. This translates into CASRPGQENEKLFF.

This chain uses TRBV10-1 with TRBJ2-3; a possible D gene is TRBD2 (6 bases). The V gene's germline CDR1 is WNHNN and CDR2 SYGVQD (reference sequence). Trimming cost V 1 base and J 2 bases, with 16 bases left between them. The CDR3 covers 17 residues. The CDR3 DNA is TGCGCCAGCAGTGAGTGGCGGGGAACCGAAGACACAGATACGCAGTATTTT. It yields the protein CASSEWRGTEDTDTQYF.

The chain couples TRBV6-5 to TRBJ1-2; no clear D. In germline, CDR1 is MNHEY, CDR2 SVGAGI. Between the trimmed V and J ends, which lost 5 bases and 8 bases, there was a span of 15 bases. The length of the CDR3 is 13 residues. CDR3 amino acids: CASSPDPWRGYTF. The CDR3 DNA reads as TGTGCCAGCAGTCCGGACCCTTGGAGGGGCTACACCTTC.

As DNA, the CDR3 is TGTGCCAGCAGCTTAGTCGGGAGGGTCTACAATGAGCAGTTCTTC. Its translation is CASSLVGRVYNEQFF. The genes are TRBV11-2 and TRBJ2-1, with 8 nucleotides matching TRBD2. J was trimmed by 3 bases and V by 1 base; bases with no gene match: 2. Germline V gives CDR1 SGHAT, CDR2 FQNNGV. The CDR3 contains 15 residues.

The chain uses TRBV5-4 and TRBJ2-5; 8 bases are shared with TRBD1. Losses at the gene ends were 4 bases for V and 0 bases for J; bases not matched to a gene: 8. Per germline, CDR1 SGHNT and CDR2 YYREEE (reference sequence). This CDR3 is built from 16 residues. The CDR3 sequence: CASSHYRGEYQETQYF. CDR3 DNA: TGTGCCAGCAGCCATTACAGGGGGGAATACCAAGAGACCCAGTACTTC.

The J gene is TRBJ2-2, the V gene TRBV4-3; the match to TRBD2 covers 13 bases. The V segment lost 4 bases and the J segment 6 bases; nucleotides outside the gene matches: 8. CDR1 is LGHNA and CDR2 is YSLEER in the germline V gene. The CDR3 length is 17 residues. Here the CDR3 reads CASSRISTSGRSGELFF. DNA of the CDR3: TGCGCCAGCAGCCGCATCTCGACTAGCGGGAGGTCCGGGGAGCTGTTTTTT.

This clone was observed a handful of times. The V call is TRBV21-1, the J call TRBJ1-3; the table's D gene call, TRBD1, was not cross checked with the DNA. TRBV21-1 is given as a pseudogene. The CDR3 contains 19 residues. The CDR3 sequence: CASSKPHSPGSRTGNTIYF. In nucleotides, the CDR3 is TGTGCCAGCAGCAAACCCCATTCACCAGGTTCTCGAACTGGAAACACCATATATTTT.

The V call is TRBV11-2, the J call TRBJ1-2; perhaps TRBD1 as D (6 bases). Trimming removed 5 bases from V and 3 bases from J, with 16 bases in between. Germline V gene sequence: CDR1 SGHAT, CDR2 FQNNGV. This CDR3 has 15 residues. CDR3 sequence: CASSQEGGAYYGYTF. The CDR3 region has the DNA TGTGCCAGCAGCCAAGAAGGGGGGGCTTACTATGGCTACACCTTC.